This paragraph reports one T cell receptor (beta chain). Its antigen target is currently unknown. Qualities for individual bases were not recorded, and no much larger clone is one base off. Whole blood was collected in K2EDTA tubes by collaborating institutions according to the institutions' own protocols. For TCRbeta analysis, collaborators shipped samples in one of three forms: frozen whole blood, isolated PBMCs, or DNA extracted from either of those sample types. This entry belongs to a study of blood T cell repertoires in COVID-19 (TCRdb year 2020). Context from the whole study: Collaborator samples came from the United States, Italy and Spain and covered acute and convalescent phases of COVID-19. Subjects who had been exposed to COVID-19, were actively infected with it, or had recovered from it provided the deeply sampled blood TCRbeta repertoires that made up the dataset. Samples were obtained from the ongoing ImmuneRACE study (first 160 participants) and from about 1,300 subjects provided by 6 global collaborators. Where available, HLA class I and class II types were taken from metadata supplied by the sample provider and were not determined by assay-based typing. Nearly every sample came with metadata listing a de-identified subject ID, COVID-19 status, age in years and sex. The repertoires were released in a freely available public database intended as a resource for research on the immune response to SARS-CoV-2. The prospective study material was composed of cDNA or gDNA derived from T cells, B-cell-depleted T cells, or PBMCs. Broad study findings and their caveats: Clinical and demographic metadata were provided uncurated, with the amount varying by source and participant.

TCRbeta CDR3 regions were amplified from genomic DNA using the immunoSEQ Assay, a bias-controlled multiplex PCR. Under the source paper's analysis protocol: The number of nucleated cells in each sample was estimated from the amplification of reference gene primers within the assay. Sequence reads were collapsed and filtered to measure the absolute abundance of every unique TCRbeta CDR3 rearrangement. Productive Simpson clonality was computed per sample as the square root of Simpson's diversity index over productive rearrangements. As stored in TCRdb, this immuneACCESS dataset retains in-frame rearrangements with V and J assigned. A fraction of the clones does not appear; measured against another copy, unresolved V genes explain less than half of the discrepancy, and the remainder lacks a known reason. From that table come the V and J calls and clone size; the DNA was used to work out D and trimming. The sample table lists approximately 360,000 clones, almost 90% of them with a count of one. 5% to 8.5% of the sample is taken by the ten largest.

The CDR3 runs 19 amino acids, cysteine and phenylalanine included. Of all the DNA, just the CDR3 is kept, 57 bases in frame from base 1. Reading the germline V gene gives CDR1 SGHDT and CDR2 YYEEEE. Relative to germline, V is missing 2 bases and J is missing 3 bases, with 16 bases of the junction outside any gene match. The TCR originated in a man aged 18 to 29 with active or convalescent COVID-19. This sequence uses TRBV5-6 and TRBJ2-2; 7 junctional bases match TRBD2. The sequenced sample was peripheral blood. At the DNA level, the sequence is TGTGCCAGCAGCTTCTTACTGGTTAAGCGGGATACCGACACCGGGGAGCTGTTTTTT. Protein translation: CASSFLLVKRDTDTGELFF.